This is a list of T cell receptor beta chains from one sample in a study of cytomegalovirus exposure and HLA in healthy donors. The data were produced by immunoSEQ multiplex PCR, yet TCRdb's version contains in-frame clones alone and is incomplete. The sample yields about 240,000 clones, roughly 81% seen once. The sample consisted of PBMCs. These receptor sequences come from a girl aged 2 to 10 in good health and CMV-seronegative. The CDR3 runs from the conserved cysteine through the conserved F or W.

V gene: TRBV29-1; CDR3 protein: CSVSGGSYNEQFF
V gene: TRBV2; CDR3 protein: CASSVGGDTQYF
V gene: TRBV6-5; CDR3 protein: CASSYSSSGSYEQYF
V gene: TRBV27; CDR3 protein: CASSSGQGNTGELFF
V gene: TRBV5-6; CDR3 protein: CASRTGWNEQFF
V gene: TRBV7-9; CDR3 protein: CASSLVGRGQTYEQYF
V gene: TRBV13; CDR3 protein: CASSSRRASGSYEQYF
V gene: TRBV12-5; CDR3 protein: CASGLAAAQFF
V gene: TRBV29-1; CDR3 protein: CSWGTENTEAFF
V gene: TRBV7-9; CDR3 protein: CASSSPYNEQFF
V gene: TRBV18; CDR3 protein: CASSRGTGRHEQYF
V gene: TRBV5-1; CDR3 protein: CASSLVGGLNTEAFF
V gene: TRBV4-2; CDR3 protein: CASSQDPHTSGRGETQYF
V gene: TRBV11-2; CDR3 protein: CASSKGTSGRNTDTQYF
V gene: TRBV5-8; CDR3 protein: CASSLGQRGYEQYF
V gene: TRBV20-1; CDR3 protein: CSANLAREQFF